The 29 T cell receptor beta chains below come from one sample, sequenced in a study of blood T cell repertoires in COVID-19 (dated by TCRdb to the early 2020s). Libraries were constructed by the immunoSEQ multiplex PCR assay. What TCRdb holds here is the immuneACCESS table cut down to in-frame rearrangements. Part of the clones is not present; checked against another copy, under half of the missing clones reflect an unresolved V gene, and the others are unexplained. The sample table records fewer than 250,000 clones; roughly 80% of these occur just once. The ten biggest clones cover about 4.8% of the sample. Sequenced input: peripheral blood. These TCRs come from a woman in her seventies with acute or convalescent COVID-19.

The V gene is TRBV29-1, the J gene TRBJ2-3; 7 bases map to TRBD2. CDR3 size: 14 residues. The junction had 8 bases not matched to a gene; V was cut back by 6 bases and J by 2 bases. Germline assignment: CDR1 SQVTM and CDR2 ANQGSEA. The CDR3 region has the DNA TGCAGCGTCGGTCCCGGGACTACCACAGATACGCAGTATTTT. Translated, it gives CSVGPGTTTDTQYF.

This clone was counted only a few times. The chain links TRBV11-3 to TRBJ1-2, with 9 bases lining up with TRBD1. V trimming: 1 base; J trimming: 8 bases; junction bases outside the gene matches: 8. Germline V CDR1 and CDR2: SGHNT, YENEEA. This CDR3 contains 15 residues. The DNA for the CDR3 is TGTGCCAGCAGCTTAGCGCCGGGACAGGGTTTGGGCTACACCTTC. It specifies CASSLAPGQGLGYTF.

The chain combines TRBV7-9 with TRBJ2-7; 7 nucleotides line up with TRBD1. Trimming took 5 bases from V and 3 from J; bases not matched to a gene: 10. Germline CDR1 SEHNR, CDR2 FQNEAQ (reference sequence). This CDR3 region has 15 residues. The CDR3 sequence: CASSGDRAGGYEQYF. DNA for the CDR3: TGTGCCAGCAGCGGTGACAGGGCTGGGGGCTACGAGCAGTACTTC.

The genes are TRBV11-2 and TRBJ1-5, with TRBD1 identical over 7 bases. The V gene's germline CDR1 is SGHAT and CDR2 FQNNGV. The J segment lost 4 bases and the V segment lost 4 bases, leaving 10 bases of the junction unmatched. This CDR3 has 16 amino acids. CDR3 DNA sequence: TGTGCCAGCAGCTCATTGAGGGGGCTCGGGAATCAGCCCCAGCATTTT. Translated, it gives CASSSLRGLGNQPQHF.

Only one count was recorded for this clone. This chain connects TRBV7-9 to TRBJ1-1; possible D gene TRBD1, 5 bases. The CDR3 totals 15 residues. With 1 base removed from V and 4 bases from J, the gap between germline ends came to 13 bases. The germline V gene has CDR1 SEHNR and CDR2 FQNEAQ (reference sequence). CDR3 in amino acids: CASSLEWGERTEAFF. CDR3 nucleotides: TGTGCCAGCAGCTTAGAATGGGGGGAACGCACTGAAGCTTTCTTT. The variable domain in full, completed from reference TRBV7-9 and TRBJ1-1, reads DTGVSQNPRHKITKRGQNVTFRCDPISEHNRLYWYRQTLGQGPEFLTYFQNEAQLEKSRLLSDRFSAERPKGSFSTLEIQRTEQGDSAMYLCASSLEWGERTEAFFGQGTRLTVV.

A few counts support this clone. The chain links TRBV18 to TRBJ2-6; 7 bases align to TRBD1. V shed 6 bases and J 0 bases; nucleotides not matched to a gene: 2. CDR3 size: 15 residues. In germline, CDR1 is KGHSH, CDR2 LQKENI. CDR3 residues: CASSTGSSGANVLTF. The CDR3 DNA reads TGTGCCAGCTCGACAGGGAGCTCTGGGGCCAACGTCCTGACTTTC.

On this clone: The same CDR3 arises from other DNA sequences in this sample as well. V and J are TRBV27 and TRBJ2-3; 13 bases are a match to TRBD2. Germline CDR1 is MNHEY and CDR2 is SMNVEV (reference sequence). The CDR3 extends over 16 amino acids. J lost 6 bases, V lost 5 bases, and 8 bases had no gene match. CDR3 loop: CASSPRLAGGTDTQYF. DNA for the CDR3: TGTGCCAGCAGTCCGCGACTAGCGGGGGGTACGGATACGCAGTATTTT.

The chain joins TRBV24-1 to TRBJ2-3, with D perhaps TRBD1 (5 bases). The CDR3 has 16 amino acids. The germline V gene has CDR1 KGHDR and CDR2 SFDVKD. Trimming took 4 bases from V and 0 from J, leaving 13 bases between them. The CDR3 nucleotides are TGTGCCACCAGTGACCCCGGCGCAGGGAGCACAGATACGCAGTATTTT. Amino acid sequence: CATSDPGAGSTDTQYF.

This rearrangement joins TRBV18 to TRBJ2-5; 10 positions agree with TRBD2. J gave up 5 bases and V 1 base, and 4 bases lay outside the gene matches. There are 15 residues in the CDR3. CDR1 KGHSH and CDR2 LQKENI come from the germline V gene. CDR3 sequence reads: CASSPLAGGGETQYF. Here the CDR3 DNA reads TGTGCCAGCTCACCACTAGCGGGGGGTGGCGAGACCCAGTACTTC.

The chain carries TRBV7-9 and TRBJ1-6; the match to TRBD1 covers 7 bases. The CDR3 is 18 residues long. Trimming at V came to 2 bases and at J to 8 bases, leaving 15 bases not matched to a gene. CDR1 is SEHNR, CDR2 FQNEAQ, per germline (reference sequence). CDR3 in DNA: TGTGCCAGCAGCTTAAGGGGGCAGACAAATACCGATCATTCACCCCTCCACTTT. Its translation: CASSLRGQTNTDHSPLHF.

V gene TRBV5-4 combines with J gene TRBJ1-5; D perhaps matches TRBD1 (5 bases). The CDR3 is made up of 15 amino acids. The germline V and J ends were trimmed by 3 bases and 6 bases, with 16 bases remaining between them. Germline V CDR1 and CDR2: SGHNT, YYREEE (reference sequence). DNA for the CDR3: TGTGCCAGCAGCTCCTCGGGACGGGAGGCTCAGCCCCAGCATTTT. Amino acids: CASSSSGREAQPQHF.

CDR3 sequence (DNA): TGTGCCTCGCAGGGAGGGACTGGGGCCAACGTCCTGACTTTC. Translating gives CASQGGTGANVLTF. The rearrangement links TRBV10-3 to TRBJ2-6; 7 nucleotides match TRBD2. This CDR3 is 14 amino acids long. The J segment lost 2 bases and the V segment lost 11 bases, leaving 6 bases of the junction unmatched. CDR1 and CDR2 from the germline V gene are ENHRY and SYGVKD.

The CDR3 loop reads CSVPRQGSTEAFF. For the CDR3, the DNA is TGCAGCGTCCCGAGACAGGGGTCCACTGAAGCTTTCTTT. V gene TRBV29-1 combines with J gene TRBJ1-1; TRBD1 matches at 8 bases. Germline V gene sequence: CDR1 SQVTM, CDR2 ANQGSEA. CDR3 length: 13 amino acids. V dropped 6 bases and J dropped 4; count of bases not matched to a gene: 7.

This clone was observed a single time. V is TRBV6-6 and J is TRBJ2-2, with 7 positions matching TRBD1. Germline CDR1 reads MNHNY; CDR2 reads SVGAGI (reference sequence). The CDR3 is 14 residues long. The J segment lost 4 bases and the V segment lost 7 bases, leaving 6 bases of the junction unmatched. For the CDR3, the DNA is TGTGCCAGCAACCGACAGGGTCGCACCGGGGAGCTGTTTTTT. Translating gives CASNRQGRTGELFF.

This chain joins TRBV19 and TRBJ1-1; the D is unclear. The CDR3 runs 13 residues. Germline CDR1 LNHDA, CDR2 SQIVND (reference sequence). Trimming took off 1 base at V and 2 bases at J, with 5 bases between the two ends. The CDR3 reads CASSIGPNTEAFF. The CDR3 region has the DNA TGTGCCAGTAGTATAGGGCCCAACACTGAAGCTTTCTTT.

The CDR3 loop is CASKLGPAGASSYEQYF. CDR3 sequence (DNA): TGTGCCAGCAAGCTAGGGCCAGCGGGGGCGAGCTCCTACGAGCAGTACTTC. This chain joins TRBV2 and TRBJ2-7; 8 positions agree with TRBD2. The J segment lost 0 bases and the V segment lost 7 bases, leaving 14 bases of the junction unmatched. CDR1 is SNHLY and CDR2 is FYNNEI in the germline V gene. The CDR3 extends over 17 amino acids. Complete variable domain (other parts from reference TRBV2 and TRBJ2-7): EPEVTQTPSHQVTQMGQEVILRCVPISNHLYFYWYRQILGQKVEFLVSFYNNEISEKSEIFDDQFSVERPDGSNFTLKIRSTKLEDSAMYFCASKLGPAGASSYEQYFGPGTRLTVT.

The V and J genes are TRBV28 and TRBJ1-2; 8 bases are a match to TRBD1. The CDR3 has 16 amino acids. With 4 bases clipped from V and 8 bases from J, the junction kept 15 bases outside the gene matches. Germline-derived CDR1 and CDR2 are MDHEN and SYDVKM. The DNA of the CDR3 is TGTGCCAGCAGTTCATTGGATGTGGACAGGGCGGGAGGCTACACCTTC. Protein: CASSSLDVDRAGGYTF.

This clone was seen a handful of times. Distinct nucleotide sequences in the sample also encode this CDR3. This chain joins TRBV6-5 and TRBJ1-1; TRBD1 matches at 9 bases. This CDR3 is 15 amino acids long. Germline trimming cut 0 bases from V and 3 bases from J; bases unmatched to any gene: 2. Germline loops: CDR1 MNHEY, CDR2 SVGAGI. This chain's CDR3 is CASSYSRQGDTEAFF. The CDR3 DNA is TGTGCCAGCAGTTACTCGAGACAGGGGGACACTGAAGCTTTCTTT.

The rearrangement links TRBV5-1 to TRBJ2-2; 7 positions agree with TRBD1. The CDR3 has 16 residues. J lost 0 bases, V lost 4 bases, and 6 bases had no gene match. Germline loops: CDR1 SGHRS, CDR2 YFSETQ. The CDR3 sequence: CASSPDRTANTGELFF. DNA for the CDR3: TGCGCCAGCAGCCCGGACAGGACCGCGAACACCGGGGAGCTGTTTTTT.

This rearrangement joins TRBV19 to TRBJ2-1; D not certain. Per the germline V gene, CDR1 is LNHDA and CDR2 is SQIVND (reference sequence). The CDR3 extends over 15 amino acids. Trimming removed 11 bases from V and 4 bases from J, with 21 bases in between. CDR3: CASHMGSFPYNEQFF. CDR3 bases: TGTGCCTCTCATATGGGCTCGTTCCCTTACAATGAGCAGTTCTTC. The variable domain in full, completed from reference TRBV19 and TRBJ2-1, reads DGGITQSPKYLFRKEGQNVTLSCEQNLNHDAMYWYRQDPGQGLRLIYYSQIVNDFQKGDIAEGYSVSREKKESFPLTVTSAQKNPTAFYLCASHMGSFPYNEQFFGPGTRLTVL.

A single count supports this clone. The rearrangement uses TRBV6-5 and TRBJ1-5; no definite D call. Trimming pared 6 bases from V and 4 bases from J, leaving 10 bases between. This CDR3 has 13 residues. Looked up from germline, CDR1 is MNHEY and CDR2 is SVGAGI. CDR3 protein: CASSRWENQPQHF. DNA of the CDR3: TGTGCCAGCAGCCGTTGGGAGAATCAGCCCCAGCATTTT.

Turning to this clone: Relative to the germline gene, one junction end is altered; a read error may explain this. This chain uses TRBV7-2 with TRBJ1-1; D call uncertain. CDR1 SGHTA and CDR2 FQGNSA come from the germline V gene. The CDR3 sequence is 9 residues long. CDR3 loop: CASSLVGGF. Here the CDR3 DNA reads TGTGCCAGCAGCTTAGTGGGCGGGTTT. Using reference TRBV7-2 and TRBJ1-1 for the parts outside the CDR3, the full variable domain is GAGVSQSPSNKVTEKGKDVELRCDPISGHTALYWYRQSLGQGLEFLIYFQGNSAPDKSGLPSDRFSAERTGGSVSTLTIQRTQQEDSAVYLCASSLVGGFGQGTRLTVV.

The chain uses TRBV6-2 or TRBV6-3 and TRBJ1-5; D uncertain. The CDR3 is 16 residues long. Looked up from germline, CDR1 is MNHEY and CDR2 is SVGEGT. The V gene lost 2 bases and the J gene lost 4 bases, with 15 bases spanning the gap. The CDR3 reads CASSYPESGRNQPQHF. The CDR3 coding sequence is TGTGCCAGCAGTTACCCTGAATCGGGTAGGAATCAGCCCCAGCATTTT.

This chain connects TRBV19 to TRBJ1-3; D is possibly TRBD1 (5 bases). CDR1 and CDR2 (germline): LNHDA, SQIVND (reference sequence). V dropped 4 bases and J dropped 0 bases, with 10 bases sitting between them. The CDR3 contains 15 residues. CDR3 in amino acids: CASSRQTFSGNTIYF. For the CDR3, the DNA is TGTGCCAGTAGTAGACAGACTTTCTCTGGAAACACCATATATTTT.

The CDR3 spells CASSEGQGQKSPLHF. In nucleotides, the CDR3 is TGTGCCAGCAGCGAGGGACAGGGACAAAAGTCACCCCTCCACTTT. The rearrangement uses TRBV2 and TRBJ1-6; 9 positions match TRBD1. Germline V gene lookup returns CDR1 SNHLY and CDR2 FYNNEI. This CDR3 is 15 amino acids long. With 6 bases clipped from V and 10 bases from J, the junction kept 10 bases outside the gene matches.

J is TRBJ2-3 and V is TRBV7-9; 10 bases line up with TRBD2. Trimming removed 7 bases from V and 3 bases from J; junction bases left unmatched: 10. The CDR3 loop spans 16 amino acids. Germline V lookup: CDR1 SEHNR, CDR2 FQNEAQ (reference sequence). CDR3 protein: CASTSNGGLATDTQYF. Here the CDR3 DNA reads TGTGCCAGCACTTCTAATGGGGGACTAGCGACAGATACGCAGTATTTT.

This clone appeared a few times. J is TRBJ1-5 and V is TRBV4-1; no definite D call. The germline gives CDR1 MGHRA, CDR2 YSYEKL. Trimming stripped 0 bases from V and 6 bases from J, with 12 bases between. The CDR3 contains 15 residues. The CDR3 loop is CASSQEFRQLQPQHF. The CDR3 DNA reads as TGCGCCAGCAGCCAAGAGTTTCGACAACTTCAGCCCCAGCATTTT.

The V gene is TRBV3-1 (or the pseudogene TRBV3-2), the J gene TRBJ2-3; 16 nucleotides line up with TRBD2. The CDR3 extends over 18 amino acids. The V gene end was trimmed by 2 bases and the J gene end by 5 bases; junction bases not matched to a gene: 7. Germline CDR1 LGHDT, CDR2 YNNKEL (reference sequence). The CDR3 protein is CASSQPGLAGGPQDTQYF. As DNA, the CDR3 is TGTGCCAGCAGCCAACCGGGACTAGCGGGGGGGCCCCAAGATACGCAGTATTTT.

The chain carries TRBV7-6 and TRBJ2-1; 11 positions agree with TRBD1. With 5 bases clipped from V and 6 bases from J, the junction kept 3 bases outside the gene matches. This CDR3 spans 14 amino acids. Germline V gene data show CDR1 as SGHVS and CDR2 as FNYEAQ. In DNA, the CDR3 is TGTGCCAGCAGCGAAGGGACAGGGGGCAATGAGCAGTTCTTC. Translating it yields CASSEGTGGNEQFF.